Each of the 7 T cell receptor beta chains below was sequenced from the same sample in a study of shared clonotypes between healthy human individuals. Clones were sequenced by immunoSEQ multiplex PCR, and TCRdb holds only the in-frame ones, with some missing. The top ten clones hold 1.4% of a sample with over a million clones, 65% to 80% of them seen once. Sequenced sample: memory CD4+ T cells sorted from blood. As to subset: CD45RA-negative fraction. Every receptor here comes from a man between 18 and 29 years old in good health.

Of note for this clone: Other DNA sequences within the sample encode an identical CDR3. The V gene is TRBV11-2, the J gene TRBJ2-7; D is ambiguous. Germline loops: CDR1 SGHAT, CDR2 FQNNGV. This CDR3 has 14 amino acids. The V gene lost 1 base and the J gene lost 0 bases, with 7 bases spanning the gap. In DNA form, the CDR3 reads TGTGCCAGCAGCTTAGGGCCAGGCTCCTACGAGCAGTACTTC. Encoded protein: CASSLGPGSYEQYF.

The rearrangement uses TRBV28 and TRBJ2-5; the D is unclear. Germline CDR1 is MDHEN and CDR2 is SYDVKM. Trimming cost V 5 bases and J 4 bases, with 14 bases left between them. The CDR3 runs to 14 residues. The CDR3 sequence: CASSTPSFPETQYF. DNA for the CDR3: TGTGCCAGCAGTACTCCGTCCTTTCCAGAGACCCAGTACTTC.

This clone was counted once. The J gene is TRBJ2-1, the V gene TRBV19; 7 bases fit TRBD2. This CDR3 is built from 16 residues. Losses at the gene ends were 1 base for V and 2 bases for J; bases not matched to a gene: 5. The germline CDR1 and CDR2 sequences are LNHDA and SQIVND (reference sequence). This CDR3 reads CASSIVFGTTYNEQFF. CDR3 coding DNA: TGTGCCAGTAGTATAGTCTTCGGGACTACCTACAATGAGCAGTTCTTC.

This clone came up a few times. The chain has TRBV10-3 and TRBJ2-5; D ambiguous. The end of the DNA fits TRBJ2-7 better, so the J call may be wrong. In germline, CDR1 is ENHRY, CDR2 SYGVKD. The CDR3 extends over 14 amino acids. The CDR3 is CAISESAGPYEQYF. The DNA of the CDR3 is TGTGCCATCAGTGAATCCGCAGGCCCCTACGAGCAGTACTTC.

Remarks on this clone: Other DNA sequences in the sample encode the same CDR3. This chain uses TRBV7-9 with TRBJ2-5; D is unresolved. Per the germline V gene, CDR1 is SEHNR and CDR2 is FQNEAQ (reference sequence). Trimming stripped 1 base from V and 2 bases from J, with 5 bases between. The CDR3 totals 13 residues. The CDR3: CASSLDSQETQYF. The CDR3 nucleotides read TGTGCCAGCAGCTTAGACTCACAAGAGACCCAGTACTTC. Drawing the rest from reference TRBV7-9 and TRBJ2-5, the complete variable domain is DTGVSQNPRHKITKRGQNVTFRCDPISEHNRLYWYRQTLGQGPEFLTYFQNEAQLEKSRLLSDRFSAERPKGSFSTLEIQRTEQGDSAMYLCASSLDSQETQYFGPGTRLLVL.

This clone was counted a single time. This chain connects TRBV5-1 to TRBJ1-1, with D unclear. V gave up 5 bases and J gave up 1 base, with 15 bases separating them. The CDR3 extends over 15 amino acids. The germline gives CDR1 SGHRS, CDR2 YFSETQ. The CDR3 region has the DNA TGCGCCAGCAGGACCGGATCATCAACGAACACTGAAGCTTTCTTT. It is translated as CASRTGSSTNTEAFF. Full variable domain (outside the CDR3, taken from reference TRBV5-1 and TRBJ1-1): KAGVTQTPRYLIKTRGQQVTLSCSPISGHRSVSWYQQTPGQGLQFLFEYFSETQRNKGNFPGRFSGRQFSNSRSEMNVSTLELGDSALYLCASRTGSSTNTEAFFGQGTRLTVV.

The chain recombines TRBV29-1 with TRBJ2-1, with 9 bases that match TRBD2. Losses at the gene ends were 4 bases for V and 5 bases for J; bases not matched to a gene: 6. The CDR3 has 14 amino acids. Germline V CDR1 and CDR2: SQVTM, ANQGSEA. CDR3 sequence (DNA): TGCAGCGTTGTTCGGCTAGCGGGGCACAATGAGCAGTTCTTC. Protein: CSVVRLAGHNEQFF.